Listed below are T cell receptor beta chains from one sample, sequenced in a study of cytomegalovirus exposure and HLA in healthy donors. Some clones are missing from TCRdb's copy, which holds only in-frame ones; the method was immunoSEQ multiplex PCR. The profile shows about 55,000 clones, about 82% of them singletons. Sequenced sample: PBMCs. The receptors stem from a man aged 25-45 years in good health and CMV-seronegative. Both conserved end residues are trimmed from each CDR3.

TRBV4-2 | ASSQATENSGANVLT
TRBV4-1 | ASSQDSGTSGRSDTQY
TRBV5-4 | ASSLQGARSGNTIY
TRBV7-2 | ASSPGLAALGELF
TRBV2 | ASTSYLANEKLF
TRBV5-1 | ASSLGTGSATNEKLF
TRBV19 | ASSFLGAGNTIY
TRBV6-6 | ASSYKAGQGNQPQH
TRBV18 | ASSPPLTGVANNEQF
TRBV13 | ASSPLASDEQF
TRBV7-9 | ASSLATTGNTIY
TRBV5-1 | ASRVAPGTDTQY
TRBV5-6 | ASSLTGFGTPLH
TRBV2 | ASSLSGAGELF
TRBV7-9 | ASSLLGAMANEQF
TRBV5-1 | ASSFGHRSYNSPLH
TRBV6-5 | ASSYSGTGTTYGYT
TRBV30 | AWSVQGASGNTIY
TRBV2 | ASQTTGVLRETQY
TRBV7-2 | ASSLWTGPYEQY
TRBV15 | ATSVGTSLPDTQY
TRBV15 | ATRPGGVGETQY
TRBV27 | ASSLGRAKGGKLF
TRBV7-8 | ASSLVRGFSTDTQY
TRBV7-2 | ASSQQGGETQY
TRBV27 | ASSLSFNQPQH
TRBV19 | ASSIVDSKRNYGYT
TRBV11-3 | ATRGPSGITDTQY
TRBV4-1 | ASSQGSGVGYEQY
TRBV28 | ASQLEGTGELF
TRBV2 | ASSTTVQPQH
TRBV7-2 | ASSLGTAYEQY